This T cell receptor beta chain was found in a study of T cell repertoires in cytomegalovirus infection. Study overall: Indications of both CMV infection and matching HLA type were provided by public TCR beta signatures.

TCRdb recomputed calls from the reads with MiXCR, one row per CDR3 protein. The profile covers about a million distinct CDR3 sequences, with around 30% appearing a single time and 11% to 15% taken by the ten largest. CDR3 length equals 12 residues. Germline V CDR1 and CDR2: SGHVS, FNYEAQ. Deletions cut 4 bases from V and 7 bases from J, with 11 bases between. General study findings and limits: What dominated the ex vivo response were HLA-C-restricted CMV-specific TCR beta clonotypes.

Ten or more counts support this clonotype. What it recognizes is unknown. Sequences were derived from cultured CD8+ T cells from PBMCs, sampled from culture after CMV antigen stimulation. The rearrangement uses TRBV7-6 and TRBJ2-7; D is tentatively TRBD1 or TRBD2 (6 bases each). This receptor was identified in a human donor in good health (CMV status not recorded). Some clones in this sample may be carry-over from other donors' samples. The CDR3 DNA sequence: TGTGCCAGCAGCTCCCTAGGGGGGGAGCAGTACTTC. Translating gives CASSSLGGEQYF.